This entry concerns a single TCR beta chain. In this sample, this clonotype turned up many times. It lacks a known antigen. Base-call qualities are not available, and no considerably larger clone is one nucleotide away. The method behind the library was PCR. Sequenced on a NextSeq 500. Bulk TCR libraries were generated as previously described, with the TCR primers listed in Table S5 used. Total RNA was purified with the Qiagen AllPrep DNA/RNA kit. Reads from multiple sequencing runs of the same library were pooled before analysis. Under the source paper's analysis protocol: Reads were retained only if their TCR constant sequence matched exactly, and those retained reads were trimmed to 150 nt and grouped according to their 12-nt molecular barcodes. Reads in each barcode group were sub-clustered using a 15% Levenshtein threshold, and a quality-weighted consensus sequence was built for each RNA molecule. Non-functional sequences were discarded, and so were lower-count sequences lying one edit away from another sequence. Barcode sub-clusters with fewer than 20% of the maximum read count were removed, based on fitting two negative binomial distributions. Using fastp trimming at Q25 and MiXCR clonotype assembly, TCRdb reanalyzed the public sequencing data and kept in-frame beta chains. Identical CDR3 proteins give one entry, which carries the most common genes and DNA. Clone size and V and J calls follow TCRdb, not the original study. This sample has hundreds of thousands of distinct CDR3 sequences in its table, and less than 30% of those were observed once. The ten largest make up about 0.73% of the sample.

Libraries of naive CD8 T cells were built from approximately 22,000 to 940,000 sorted cells, with 10%, 30% or 50% of the purified RNA used. On a BD FACSAria II, naive CD8 T cells were FACS-sorted as CD8+CD4-CCR7+CD45RA+ and collected into RLT Plus buffer. Roughly nine TCR copies' worth of Jurkat RNA were spiked into about 19,000-1,100,000 naive CD8 T cell samples to test detection sensitivity. CD8 T cells were enriched with RosetteSep CD8+ T Cell Enrichment Cocktail and Ficoll-Paque, followed by ACK red cell lysis. This sample was included in a study of molecular identifiers for immune sequencing clone quantification (dated by TCRdb to 2016 to 2018). Background on the whole study: For a replicate experiment, RNA from roughly 20,000 or 100,000 naive CD8 T cells was divided into five aliquots, and four of the five aliquots were sequenced. This methods study benchmarked molecular-identifier clustering-based TCR repertoire sequencing (MIDCIRS) and TCR RNA copy counting, using CD8 T cells to do so. The research as a whole found: Highly expanded clone sizes could be underestimated if identical TCR molecules share a barcode. Without barcode sub-clustering, chimeric consensus sequences inflated TCR diversity; chimeras reached as high as 47%. Modeling estimated about 3.3 recovered TCR RNA copies per cell, compared with approximately 9.5 by digital PCR, which implies 30% to 35% capture efficiency. The naive libraries included spiked-in Jurkat TCR RNA (around 10 copies' worth), and this RNA is not part of the donor repertoire. Even against a background of 850,000 to 1,000,000 naive CD8 T cells, spiked-in Jurkat TCR RNA amounting to a single cell's worth was reported to be detectable. In CMV-specific effector cells, clones with more than 20 RNA copies contained over 98% of molecules, whereas in naive cells such clones contained under 1% of molecules.

V trim: 6 bases; J trim: 4 bases; unmatched bases: 3. CDR1 and CDR2 (LNHNV, YYDKDF) derive from the germline V gene (reference sequence). The CDR3 spans 13 residues, from the cysteine through the phenylalanine. Left in the record is the CDR3 DNA by itself, 39 bases read in frame from the first base. The sample was naive CD8+ T cells from blood, with Jurkat cell RNA spiked in. This specimen's cell subset or site label, interpreted: FACS-sorted CD8+CD4-CCR7+CD45RA+ naive T cells. The receptor's source is a human donor in good health. Some libraries in this study had Jurkat cell RNA spiked in. The receptor chain draws on TRBV15 and TRBJ2-7, with 10 bases aligning to TRBD2. The CDR3 protein is CATSEAGGYEQYF. The nucleotide sequence reads TGTGCCACCAGTGAAGCGGGAGGGTACGAGCAGTACTTC. Full variable domain (CDR3 extended with the reference TRBV15 and TRBJ2-7 proteins): DAMVIQNPRYQVTQFGKPVTLSCSQTLNHNVMYWYQQKSSQAPKLLFHYYDKDFNNEADTPDNFQSRRPNTSFCFLDIRSPGLGDTAMYLCATSEAGGYEQYFGPGTRLTVT.